A single sample is the source of the 19 T cell receptor beta chains below, sequenced in a study of Japanese encephalitis immunity and Zika vaccine responses. For about six days, PBMCs labeled with CFSE were cultured with peptide pools at roughly 0.91 ug/mL each. Live CD56-CD19-CD16-CD3+CD4+ cells with low CFSE were sorted unfixed as proliferating CD4 T cells. From the 5' RACE reads, TCRdb called clonotypes with MiXCR, one entry per CDR3 protein. Of around 120 distinct CDR3 sequences in the sample, about 10% were seen once. The input for sequencing was antigen-activated CD4+ T cells from blood, cultured, taken during a Zika inactivated vaccine study. Source of these receptors: an adult man who received an inactivated Zika virus vaccine.

The sample holds a few counts of this clonotype. This sequence joins TRBV6-5 and TRBJ1-1; D unclear. Germline CDR1 MNHEY, CDR2 SVGAGI. The CDR3 has 14 amino acids. V lost 6 bases to trimming and J lost 6 bases, with 17 bases between them. Here the CDR3 reads CASSPNGRASEAFF. DNA of the CDR3: TGTGCCAGCAGCCCCAACGGCCGGGCCTCTGAAGCTTTCTTT.

With respect to this clonotype: No DNA is shown, since the ends of the CDR3 on it are uncertain; the CDR3 is the one TCRdb lists. The chain has TRBV5-4 and TRBJ2-3; TRBD1, the table's D call, was not compared with the DNA. Counting both end residues, the CDR3 totals 16 amino acids. CDR1 and CDR2 (germline): SGHNT, YYREEE (reference sequence). The CDR3 loop reads CASSWGVGGEQIRSIF.

This clonotype is labeled hyperexpanded. The V and J genes are TRBV27 and TRBJ1-3; D ambiguous. Deletions cut 6 bases from V and 2 bases from J, with 11 bases between. This CDR3 region has 14 residues. CDR1 and CDR2 from the germline V gene are MNHEY and SMNVEV (reference sequence). CDR3 DNA: TGTGCCAGCAGACGACATGGAGCTGGAAACACCATATATTTT. Translating gives CASRRHGAGNTIYF.

In its sample, this clonotype was seen a few times. The chain combines TRBV5-4 with TRBJ2-1; 11 bases are shared with TRBD2. The J segment lost 5 bases and the V segment lost 0 bases, leaving 7 bases of the junction unmatched. CDR1 is SGHNT, CDR2 YYREEE, per germline (reference sequence). The CDR3 totals 17 residues. The CDR3 coding sequence is TGTGCCAGCAGCTTGGGTACTAGCGGGGGAGCCCACAATGAGCAGTTCTTC. It yields the protein CASSLGTSGGAHNEQFF. Complete variable domain (other parts from reference TRBV5-4 and TRBJ2-1): ETGVTQSPTHLIKTRGQQVTLRCSSQSGHNTVSWYQQALGQGPQFIFQYYREEENGRGNFPPRFSGLQFPNYSSELNVNALELDDSALYLCASSLGTSGGAHNEQFFGPGTRLTVL.

On this clonotype: This sequence may be a read error, since a much larger clone differs from it by one base. V and J are TRBV6-1 and TRBJ2-7; perhaps TRBD2 as D (5 bases). Germline-derived CDR1 and CDR2 are MNHNS and SASEGT. This CDR3 comprises 14 residues. The CDR3 DNA reads TGTGCCAGCAGAGAAGGTAGCGTCAATCACGAGCAGTACTTC. As protein: CASREGSVNHEQYF.

This clonotype rates as medium-sized. The chain has TRBV6-1 and TRBJ2-7, with D perhaps matching TRBD2 (5 bases). The CDR3 covers 14 residues. Germline assignment: CDR1 MNHNS and CDR2 SASEGT. The V and J ends lost 1 base and 5 bases respectively, with 12 bases between them. The CDR3 here is CASSEGSVNHEQYF. CDR3 nucleotides: TGTGCCAGCAGTGAAGGTAGCGTCAATCACGAGCAGTACTTC.

This clonotype is deemed large. The chain joins TRBV4-3 to TRBJ2-5; D assignment may be TRBD1 or TRBD2 (5 bases each). Trimming removed 1 base at V and 1 base at J, with 10 bases between. The CDR3 is 15 amino acids. Germline V lookup: CDR1 LGHNA, CDR2 YSLEER. The CDR3 loop is CASSQGRGPQETQYF. The CDR3 nucleotides are TGCGCCAGCAGCCAAGGCCGGGGCCCCCAAGAGACCCAGTACTTC.

This clonotype is deemed large. This chain links TRBV7-8 with TRBJ2-7; 7 positions agree with TRBD1. The CDR3 sequence is 16 residues long. Germline CDR1 is SGHVS and CDR2 is FQNEAQ. The trim removed 1 base at V and 9 bases at J, leaving 15 bases unmatched. CDR3 DNA sequence: TGTGCCAGCAGCTTAGAAGTCAGGACAGGCCCTGTTGGGCAGTACTTC. This encodes CASSLEVRTGPVGQYF.

Within the sample, this clonotype is large (0.1 to 1%). V usage is TRBV5-1 and J usage is TRBJ2-2; tentatively, D is TRBD1 or TRBD2 (6 bases each). The germline V gene encodes CDR1 SGHRS and CDR2 YFSETQ. The length of the CDR3 is 15 residues. V lost 0 bases, J lost 3 bases, and 9 bases lay in between. The CDR3 DNA reads TGCGCCAGCAGCTTGGGGGGGGCCCACACCGGGGAGCTGTTTTTT. Its protein product is CASSLGGAHTGELFF.

This clonotype is large in the sample. The V gene is TRBV6-2 or TRBV6-3, the J gene TRBJ2-2, with 8 bases aligning to TRBD1. The ends lost 6 bases at V and 2 bases at J; junction bases unmatched: 5. The CDR3 is made up of 15 amino acids. Germline loops: CDR1 MNHEY, CDR2 SVGEGT. For the CDR3, the DNA is TGTGCCAGCAGACTGGGACAGGACAACACCGGGGAGCTGTTTTTT. Amino acids: CASRLGQDNTGELFF.

This clonotype was counted only a few times. The chain has TRBV18 and TRBJ1-3; 9 nucleotides line up with TRBD1. The CDR3 contains 16 residues. V dropped 3 bases and J dropped 2; count of bases not matched to a gene: 5. Germline lookup yields CDR1 KGHSH and CDR2 LQKENI. The CDR3 coding sequence is TGTGCCAGCTCACCGGGACAGGGAAGAACTGGAAACACCATATATTTT. Its translation: CASSPGQGRTGNTIYF. The full variable domain, in which reference TRBV18 and TRBJ1-3 provide the parts outside the CDR3, is NAGVMQNPRHLVRRRGQEARLRCSPMKGHSHVYWYRQLPEEGLKFMVYLQKENIIDESGMPKERFSAEFPKEGPSILRIQQVVRGDSAAYFCASSPGQGRTGNTIYFGEGSWLTVV.

This clonotype counts as large. This chain joins TRBV11-2 and TRBJ1-2; TRBD1 matches 11 bases. The CDR3 has 14 amino acids. Germline CDR1 SGHAT, CDR2 FQNNGV. V trimming: 3 bases; J trimming: 3 bases; junction bases outside the gene matches: 0. CDR3 region: CASSLGQGDYGYTF. In nucleotides, the CDR3 is TGTGCCAGCAGCTTGGGACAGGGGGACTATGGCTACACCTTC.

This clonotype rates as large. The V and J genes are TRBV4-2 and TRBJ1-2, with D unclear. The germline CDR1 and CDR2 sequences are LGHNA and YNFKEQ. Between the trimmed V and J ends, which lost 5 bases and 4 bases, there was a span of 11 bases. The CDR3 spans 13 residues. The CDR3: CASSDSGVYGYTF. The CDR3, as DNA: TGTGCCAGCAGCGACTCGGGAGTCTATGGCTACACCTTC.

This clonotype is large within its sample. In nucleotides, the CDR3 is TGCGCCAGCAGCCCTGCCGAACTCCTCTACAATGAGCAGTTCTTC. Translating gives CASSPAELLYNEQFF. V usage is TRBV4-3 and J usage is TRBJ2-1; D gene uncertain. Germline V gene lookup returns CDR1 LGHNA and CDR2 YSLEER. Trimming stripped 4 bases from V and 3 bases from J, with 13 bases between. The length of the CDR3 is 15 residues.

As to this clonotype: This may come from a read error, since a much larger clone is one base off. CDR3 protein: CASNIPKFEQYF. The CDR3 DNA sequence: TGTGCCAGCAACATTCCCAAGTTCGAGCAGTACTTC. J is TRBJ2-7 and V is TRBV21-1. TRBV21-1 is described as a pseudogene. The CDR3 runs 12 residues.

Within the sample, this clonotype is hyperexpanded. The genes are TRBV24-1 and TRBJ1-2; D unclear. Looked up from germline, CDR1 is KGHDR and CDR2 is SFDVKD. The CDR3 is 14 amino acids. V shed 3 bases and J shed 5 bases, with 12 bases lying between them. The CDR3 loop is CATSDASREYGYTF. In DNA, the CDR3 is TGTGCCACCAGTGATGCTTCGCGGGAATATGGCTACACCTTC.

Relative to its sample, this clonotype is medium-sized (0.01 to 0.1%). For the CDR3, the DNA is TGTGCCAGCAGTGAAACCCCCGGACAGTCATTTTTCTACGAGCAGTACTTC. Amino acid sequence: CASSETPGQSFFYEQYF. This chain connects TRBV6-1 to TRBJ2-7; possibly TRBD1 for D (6 bases). Looked up from germline, CDR1 is MNHNS and CDR2 is SASEGT. This CDR3 is 17 amino acids long. Trimming shortened V by 2 bases and J by 3 bases, and 20 bases separated the two germline ends.

This clonotype is medium-sized (0.01 to 0.1%) by share. The chain recombines TRBV7-2 with TRBJ1-2; D ambiguous. Trimming stripped 5 bases from V and 2 bases from J, with 18 bases between. CDR1 and CDR2 from the germline V gene are SGHTA and FQGNSA. CDR3 length equals 16 residues. In DNA form, the CDR3 reads TGTGCCAGCAGCCTCCCCGGTAGGGATACAAACTATGGCTACACCTTC. Translating it yields CASSLPGRDTNYGYTF.

By its share, this clonotype is large. The chain uses TRBV27 and TRBJ2-7; D is possibly TRBD2 (6 bases). The length of the CDR3 is 14 residues. Germline loops: CDR1 MNHEY, CDR2 SMNVEV (reference sequence). Deletions cut 3 bases from V and 7 bases from J, with 16 bases between. The CDR3 loop reads CASSFSLGRSEQYF. In DNA form, the CDR3 reads TGTGCCAGCAGTTTCTCACTGGGGAGGAGTGAGCAGTACTTC.